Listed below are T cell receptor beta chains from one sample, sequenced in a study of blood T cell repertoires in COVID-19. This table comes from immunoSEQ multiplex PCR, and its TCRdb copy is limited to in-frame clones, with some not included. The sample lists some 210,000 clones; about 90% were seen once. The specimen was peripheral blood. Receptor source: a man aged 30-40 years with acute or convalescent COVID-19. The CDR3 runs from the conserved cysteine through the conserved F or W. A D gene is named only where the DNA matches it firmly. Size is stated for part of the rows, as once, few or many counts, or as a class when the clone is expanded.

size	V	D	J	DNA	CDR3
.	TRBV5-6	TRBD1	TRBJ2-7	TGTGCCAGCAGCTTCACCGGGACAGTACCCTACGAGCAGTACTTC	CASSFTGTVPYEQYF
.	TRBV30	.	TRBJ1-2	TGTGCCTGGAGTGAGGACAGCCTCTTCTATGGCTACACCTTC	CAWSEDSLFYGYTF
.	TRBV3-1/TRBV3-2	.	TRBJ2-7	TGTGCCAGCAGCCAATTCCGATCAAGCTGGTCCTACGAGCAGTACTTC	CASSQFRSSWSYEQYF
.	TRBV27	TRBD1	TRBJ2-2	TGTGCCAGCAGTCGTGGACAGGGATTGGGAACCGGGGAGCTGTTTTTT	CASSRGQGLGTGELFF
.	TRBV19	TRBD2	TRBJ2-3	TGTGCCAGTAGTCCCCTTCGGGGGGTTTTCGCAGATACGCAGTATTTT	CASSPLRGVFADTQYF
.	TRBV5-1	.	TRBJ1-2	TGCGCCAGCAGCTTGGGGGGCAACAGGGTGCAATCTAACTATGGCTACACCTTC	CASSLGGNRVQSNYGYTF
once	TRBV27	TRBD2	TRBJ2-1	TGTGCCAGCAGTTCCGGGACTAGCGGGACTTACAATGAGCAGTTCTTC	CASSSGTSGTYNEQFF
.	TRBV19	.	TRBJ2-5	TGTGCCAGTAGTGCCGGACAGTCATTACAGACCCAGTACTTC	CASSAGQSLQTQYF
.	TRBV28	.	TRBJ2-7	TGTGCCAGCAGTTCAACAGGGATAATACCGTACGAGCAGTACTTC	CASSSTGIIPYEQYF
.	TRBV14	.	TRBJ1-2	TGTGCCAGCAGCCAAGAGAGGGTCGGAGTGGATGGCTACACCTTC	CASSQERVGVDGYTF
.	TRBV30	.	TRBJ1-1	TGTGCCTGGAGTCCCGGGAACACTGAAGCTTTCTTT	CAWSPGNTEAFF
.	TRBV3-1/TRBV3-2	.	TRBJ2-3	TGTGCCAGCAGCCAAAGGGGTCCAGATACGCAGTATTTT	CASSQRGPDTQYF
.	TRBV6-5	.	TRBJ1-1	TGTGCCAGCAGTTACTTCCTACCAGGTAAAACTGAAGCTTTCTTT	CASSYFLPGKTEAFF
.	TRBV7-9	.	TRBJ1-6	TGTGCCAGCAGCTTAGAGGGGCCTCATTCACCCCTCCACTTT	CASSLEGPHSPLHF
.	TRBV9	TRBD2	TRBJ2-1	TGTGCCAGCGCCCGAATGACTAGCATCCCGGGTGAGCAGTTCTTC	CASARMTSIPGEQFF
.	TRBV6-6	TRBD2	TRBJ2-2	TGTGCCAGCAGGGTCCTAGCGGGAGCGAACACCGGGGAGCTGTTTTTT	CASRVLAGANTGELFF
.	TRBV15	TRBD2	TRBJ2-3	TGTGCCACCAGCTCGGGACTAGCGGGACCCACAGATACGCAGTATTTT	CATSSGLAGPTDTQYF
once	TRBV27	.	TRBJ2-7	TGTGCCAGCAGTTTAACAGGATCCTACGAGCAGTACTTC	CASSLTGSYEQYF
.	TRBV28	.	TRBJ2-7	TGTGCCAGCAGTATGACCCTAGGGGGGGGGCACGGGTCGGACTACCGCAATACGTACTTC	CASSMTLGGGHGSDYRNTYF
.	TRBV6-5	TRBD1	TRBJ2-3	TGTGCCAGCAGGACCGGGACAGGGGCCACAGATACGCAGTATTTT	CASRTGTGATDTQYF
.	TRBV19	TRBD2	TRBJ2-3	TGTGCCAGTAGTATCTATAATATAGCGGGGGGCACAGATACGCAGTATTTT	CASSIYNIAGGTDTQYF
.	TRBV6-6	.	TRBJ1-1	TGTGCCAGCAGATATGGCGGGGGAGGCACTGAAGCTTTCTTT	CASRYGGGGTEAFF
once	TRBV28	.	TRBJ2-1	TGTGCCAGCCCTTCAACTTTCGGAGCCCCTTACAATGAGCAGTTCTTC	CASPSTFGAPYNEQFF
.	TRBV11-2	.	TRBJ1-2	TGTGCCAGCGGTCGCCGAGAAGACTATGGCTACACCTTC	CASGRREDYGYTF
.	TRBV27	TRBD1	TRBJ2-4	TGTGCCAGCAGTACACAGGGGGCAGCCAAAAACATTCAGTACTTC	CASSTQGAAKNIQYF
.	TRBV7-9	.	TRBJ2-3	TGTGCCAGCACCTGGGGCGGAGGCACAGATACGCAGTATTTT	CASTWGGGTDTQYF
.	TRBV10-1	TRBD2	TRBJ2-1	TGCGCCAGCAGTGAAGTAGCGGGGGGTTCCTACAATGAGCAGTTCTTC	CASSEVAGGSYNEQFF
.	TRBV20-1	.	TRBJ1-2	TGCAGTGCTAGTGGGGGATACAGGGAACTCTATGGCTACACCTTC	CSASGGYRELYGYTF
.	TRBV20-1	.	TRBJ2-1	TGCAGTGCTTTCCGGGACTTTCAGTTCTTC	CSAFRDFQFF
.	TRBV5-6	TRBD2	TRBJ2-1	TGTGCCAGCAGCTGGGGCGCTAGCGGCATTTCCTACAATGAGCAGTTCTTC	CASSWGASGISYNEQFF
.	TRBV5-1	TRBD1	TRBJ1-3	TGCGCCAGCAGCTTGGCAGACAGGGGTAAAGGAAACACCATATATTTT	CASSLADRGKGNTIYF
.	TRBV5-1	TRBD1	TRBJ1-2	TGCGCCAGCAAACCCGGACAGGGAGATGGCTACACCTTC	CASKPGQGDGYTF